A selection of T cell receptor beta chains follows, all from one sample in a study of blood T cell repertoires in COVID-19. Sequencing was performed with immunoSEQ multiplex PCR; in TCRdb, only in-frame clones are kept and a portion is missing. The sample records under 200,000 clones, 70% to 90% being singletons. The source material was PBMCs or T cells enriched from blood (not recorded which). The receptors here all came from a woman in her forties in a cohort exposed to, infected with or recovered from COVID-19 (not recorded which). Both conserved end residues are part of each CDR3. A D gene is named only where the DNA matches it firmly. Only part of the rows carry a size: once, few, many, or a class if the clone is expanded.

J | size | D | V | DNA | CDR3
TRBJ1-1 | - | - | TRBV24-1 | TGTGCCACCAGTGATTCCCCCCCCCGTGAAGCTTTCTTT | CATSDSPPREAFF
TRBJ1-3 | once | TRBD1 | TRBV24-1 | TGTGCCACCACCGGACAGGGGACCTCTGGAAACACCATATATTTT | CATTGQGTSGNTIYF
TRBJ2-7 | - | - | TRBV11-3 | TGTGCCAGCAGCTTCGAGGGCAGCGCTTACGAGCAGTACTTC | CASSFEGSAYEQYF
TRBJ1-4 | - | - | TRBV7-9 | TGTGCCAGCACCGCAGTAACAGAAAACCCAGCAACTAATGAAAAACTGTTTTTT | CASTAVTENPATNEKLFF
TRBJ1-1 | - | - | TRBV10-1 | TGCGCCAGCAGTTCAGGGGTTCATGAAGCTTTCTTT | CASSSGVHEAFF
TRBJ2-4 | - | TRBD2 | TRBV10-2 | TGCGCCAGCAGGTCGAGCGGGATAGCCAAAAACATTCAGTACTTC | CASRSSGIAKNIQYF
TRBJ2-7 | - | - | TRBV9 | TGTGCCAGCAGCGTAGGAAAGGAGTGGGAGCAGTACTTC | CASSVGKEWEQYF
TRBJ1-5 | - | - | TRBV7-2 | TGTGCCAGCAGCTTAGTACGGCAGCCCCAGCATTTT | CASSLVRQPQHF
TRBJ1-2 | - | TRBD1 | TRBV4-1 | TGCGCCAGCAGCCTCCGGGACAGCGAAAACTATGGCTACACCTTC | CASSLRDSENYGYTF
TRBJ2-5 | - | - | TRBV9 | TGTGCCAGCAGCGTAGCAGGGTTCCAAGAGACCCAGTACTTC | CASSVAGFQETQYF
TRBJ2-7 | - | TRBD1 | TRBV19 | TGTGCCAGTAGTATATATTCGGGTTTGTTTGACAGGGGCTACGAGCAGTACTTC | CASSIYSGLFDRGYEQYF
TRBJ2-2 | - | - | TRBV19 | TGTGCCAGTAGTATAGGGGGGAGGACCCACACCGGGGAGCTGTTTTTT | CASSIGGRTHTGELFF
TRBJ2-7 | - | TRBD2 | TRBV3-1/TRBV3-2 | TGTGCCAGCAGCGGACTAGCGGGTCCTTACGAGCAGTACTTC | CASSGLAGPYEQYF
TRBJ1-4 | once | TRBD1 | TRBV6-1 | TGTGCCAGCAGTGGAGGGACAGGGGAGGGGAATGAAAAACTGTTTTTT | CASSGGTGEGNEKLFF
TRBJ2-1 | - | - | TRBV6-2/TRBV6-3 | TGTGCCAGCAGTTACGGACTACTAAACAATGAGCAGTTCTTC | CASSYGLLNNEQFF
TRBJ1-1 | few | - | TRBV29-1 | TGCAGCGTTGAAGTTGGGGGGGACGGCACTGAAGCTTTCTTT | CSVEVGGDGTEAFF
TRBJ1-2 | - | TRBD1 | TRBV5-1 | TGCGCCAGCAGCTTTTTCTACAGGGGCCCCTATGGCTACACCTTC | CASSFFYRGPYGYTF
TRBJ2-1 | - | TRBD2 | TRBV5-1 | TGCGCCAGCAGCGCGGGACTAGCGGCCGATGAGCAGTTCTTC | CASSAGLAADEQFF